This T cell receptor (beta chain) is drawn from a study of blood T cell repertoires in COVID-19 (dated by TCRdb to the early 2020s). For the wider study: The collaborator samples originated in the United States, Italy and Spain and spanned the acute and convalescent phases of COVID-19. The repertoires were released in a freely available public database intended as a resource for research on the immune response to SARS-CoV-2. Subjects who had been exposed to COVID-19, were actively infected with it, or had recovered from it provided the deeply sampled blood TCRbeta repertoires that made up the dataset. The sample metadata nearly always contained a de-identified subject ID, COVID-19 status, age in years and sex. Samples came from the ongoing ImmuneRACE study (first 160 participants) plus 1,254 subjects from 6 global collaborators. Where HLA class I and class II types were available, the types were taken from metadata supplied by the sample provider, not from assay-based typing. The prospective study material was composed of cDNA or gDNA derived from T cells, B-cell-depleted T cells, or PBMCs. Points the paper makes about the study in general: The quantity of clinical and demographic metadata differed by source and by participant and was supplied without curation.

Trimming takes 7 bases off V and 8 bases off J; junction bases not matched to a gene: 3. The cysteine opens and the phenylalanine closes a CDR3 of 13 amino acids. Left in the record is the CDR3 DNA by itself, 39 bases read in frame from the first base. CDR1 and CDR2, looked up from the germline V gene, are LGHNA and YNFKEQ. A note on this clone: What this receptor recognizes is not known. Base qualities were left out, and no much larger clone turns up one base away.

TCRbeta CDR3 regions were amplified from genomic DNA using the immunoSEQ Assay, a bias-controlled multiplex PCR. Regarding the original processing steps: The number of nucleated cells in each sample was estimated from the amplification of reference gene primers within the assay. To quantify the absolute abundance of each unique TCRbeta CDR3 rearrangement, sequence reads were collapsed and filtered. For each sample, productive Simpson clonality was calculated as the square root of Simpson's diversity index across productive rearrangements. This immuneACCESS table, as held by TCRdb, lists in-frame sequences with V and J called but not all clones. Of the missing ones, under half trace to an unresolved V gene in checked studies; the others have no known cause. D and trimming were read from the DNA, whereas the V and J calls and clone size are those reported in that table. The sample includes about 200,000 clones, with roughly 84% observed a single time. The ten top clones hold around 7% of the sample.

In the prospective study, participants were about 18 to 95 years old, resided in about two dozen geographic areas of the United States, and were enrolled through a virtual design. In the prospective study, participants were assigned to cohorts based on the clinical history participants reported in a screening survey and a study questionnaire. Recovered participants in ImmuneRACE Cohort 3 were defined as having two consecutive negative NP/OP PCR tests, clearance from a healthcare professional, or resolution of symptoms. Mobile phlebotomists in the prospective study collected whole blood, serum and a nasopharyngeal or oropharyngeal swab from every participant. Over a roughly 2-month period, participants in the prospective study had the option of providing additional blood draws and questionnaires. Blood samples from the prospective study were shipped frozen or at room temperature prior to DNA extraction.

The receptor chain draws on TRBV4-2 and TRBJ2-1; 12 of the junction bases match TRBD2. The origin of this receptor is a middle-aged man who had recovered from COVID-19. The sequenced sample consisted of PBMCs or T cells enriched from blood (not recorded which). Here is the DNA: TGTGCCAGCACTAGCGGGGGGGTCTATGAGCAGTTCTTC. Protein translation: CASTSGGVYEQFF.